The source of this T cell receptor (beta chain) is a study of CD8 T cells in Susac syndrome. General study points: A relatively small number of individuals underwent TCR sequencing and HLA analysis.

V lost 7 bases and J lost 10, with 15 bases in between. The CDR3 sequence is 12 residues long. Germline V gives CDR1 SNHLY, CDR2 FYNNEI. With regard to this clonotype: What it binds is not known.

Random hexamers were used to reverse transcribe 0.5 to 1 ug of RNA. A multiplex approach, immunoSEQ multiplex PCR, amplified TCR beta CDR3 across 54 Vbeta and 13 Jbeta. In TCRdb, the immunoSEQ multiplex PCR reads were re-called with MiXCR into one record per CDR3 protein. This table has 150,000 to 190,000 distinct CDR3 sequences, 85% to 95% appearing once. Sequences were obtained from CD4+ T cells from PBMCs. This sequence was found in a human donor with Susac syndrome. The chain links TRBV2 to TRBJ2-3, with D maybe TRBD1 (5 bases). The CDR3 DNA reads as TGTGCCAGCAAAAGGGGATCCGACGCGCAGTATTTT. Translating gives CASKRGSDAQYF.